These 20 T cell receptor beta chains were all obtained from the same sample, sequenced in a study of PD-L1 blockade in urothelial cancer. The data were produced by immunoSEQ multiplex PCR, yet TCRdb's version contains in-frame clones alone and is incomplete. The sample contains 40,000 to 55,000 clones, under 90% of which appear only once. Here the sequenced sample was PBMCs, taken around atezolizumab (anti-PD-L1) treatment. The receptors here all came from a man aged 35 to 55 with urothelial cancer.

The V gene is TRBV28, the J gene TRBJ2-2, with 7 bases identical to TRBD1. This CDR3 comprises 15 residues. CDR1 is MDHEN, CDR2 SYDVKM, per germline. After removal of 3 bases from V and 5 bases from J, the junction contained 6 bases not matched to a gene. CDR3 region: CASSFGDSPTGELFF. The CDR3 nucleotides are TGTGCCAGCAGTTTCGGGGACAGCCCTACCGGGGAGCTGTTTTTT.

The chain links TRBV28 to TRBJ2-4, with D maybe TRBD2 (7 bases). Looked up from germline, CDR1 is MDHEN and CDR2 is SYDVKM. This CDR3 has 15 amino acids. Trimming left V 6 bases short and J 7 bases short, with 19 bases between. This CDR3 reads CASSFPRGGGNIQYF. In DNA form, the CDR3 reads TGTGCCAGCAGCTTTCCTCGGGGAGGGGGGAACATTCAGTACTTC.

This rearrangement joins TRBV4-3 to TRBJ2-3, with a weak D call TRBD1 (5 bases). The V gene's germline CDR1 is LGHNA and CDR2 YSLEER. This CDR3 is 17 amino acids long. V was cut by 1 base and J by 1 base, with 15 bases left in between. The CDR3, as DNA: TGCGCCAGCAGCCAAGTTTGGACACGCGACCGCACAGATACGCAGTATTTT. This gives the protein CASSQVWTRDRTDTQYF.

J is TRBJ1-1 and V is TRBV28; TRBD1 matches at 8 bases. V dropped 2 bases and J dropped 8; count of bases not matched to a gene: 7. This CDR3 spans 14 amino acids. The germline V gene encodes CDR1 MDHEN and CDR2 SYDVKM. DNA for the CDR3: TGTGCCAGCAGTTTACGCGGGCGGACAGGGGAAGCTTTCTTT. Encoded protein: CASSLRGRTGEAFF.

The rearrangement joins TRBV6-6 to TRBJ1-2, with D tentatively TRBD1 (5 bases). V lost 4 bases to trimming and J lost 1 base, with 16 bases between them. This CDR3 has 16 residues. Germline lookup yields CDR1 MNHNY and CDR2 SVGAGI (reference sequence). The CDR3 DNA reads TGTGCCAGCAGTTCGACTTCGGCCAGGGTTAACTATGGCTACACCTTC. It specifies CASSSTSARVNYGYTF.

This clone was seen more than once but under ten times. The chain employs TRBV7-8 and TRBJ1-3; D call uncertain. Germline V lookup: CDR1 SGHVS, CDR2 FQNEAQ. This CDR3 contains 14 residues. V shed 0 bases and J shed 4 bases, with 7 bases lying between them. In DNA, the CDR3 is TGTGCCAGCAGCTTAGCAGGAGGGGGAAACACCATATATTTT. This gives the protein CASSLAGGGNTIYF. The entire variable domain, with the rest obtained from reference TRBV7-8 and TRBJ1-3, is as follows: GAGVSQSPRYKVAKRGQDVALRCDPISGHVSLFWYQQALGQGPEFLTYFQNEAQLDKSGLPSDRFFAERPEGSVSTLKIQRTQQEDSAVYLCASSLAGGGNTIYFGEGSWLTVV.

The chain has TRBV6-4 and TRBJ1-2; 7 bases are a match to TRBD1. Trimming cost V 3 bases and J 4 bases; bases outside gene matches: 8. The germline V gene encodes CDR1 MRHNA and CDR2 SNTAGT. This CDR3 is built from 15 residues. The CDR3 sequence: CASSEGKGASYGYTF. The CDR3 region has the DNA TGTGCCAGCAGTGAGGGAAAGGGGGCGAGCTATGGCTACACCTTC.

This clone has more than one count but fewer than ten. The chain joins TRBV27 to TRBJ1-1, with 9 nucleotides matching TRBD1. The CDR3 is made up of 15 amino acids. Germline loops: CDR1 MNHEY, CDR2 SMNVEV (reference sequence). After removal of 6 bases from V and 1 base from J, the junction contained 6 bases not matched to a gene. The CDR3 region is CASSPRTGANTEAFF. The CDR3 coding sequence is TGTGCCAGCAGCCCCCGGACAGGGGCGAACACTGAAGCTTTCTTT.

This chain connects TRBV13 to TRBJ2-1, with TRBD1 identical over 11 bases. Germline values: CDR1 PRHDT, CDR2 FYEKMQ (reference sequence). V trimming: 5 bases; J trimming: 7 bases; junction bases outside the gene matches: 10. The CDR3 contains 16 residues. CDR3 in amino acids: CASSLERTGGENEQFF. The CDR3 DNA reads as TGTGCCAGCAGCCTCGAGCGGACAGGGGGCGAAAATGAGCAGTTCTTC.

The chain is built from TRBV14 and TRBJ2-2, with D tentatively TRBD2 (5 bases). CDR3 length: 19 residues. The V gene lost 2 bases and the J gene lost 4 bases, with 23 bases spanning the gap. Per the germline V gene, CDR1 is SGHDN and CDR2 is FVKESK. CDR3 coding DNA: TGTGCCAGCAGCCAAATGGCCGTCGGTTCGCAGCGGAGCACCGGGGAGCTGTTTTTT. This translates into CASSQMAVGSQRSTGELFF. The whole variable domain, remainder taken from reference TRBV14 and TRBJ2-2, is EAGVTQFPSHSVIEKGQTVTLRCDPISGHDNLYWYRRVMGKEIKFLLHFVKESKQDESGMPNNRFLAERTGGTYSTLKVQPAELEDSGVYFCASSQMAVGSQRSTGELFFGEGSRLTVL.

The chain employs TRBV21-1 and TRBJ1-5. TRBV21-1 is deemed a pseudogene. The CDR3 loop spans 17 amino acids. CDR3 protein: CASSKLRAGSGNQPQHF. DNA for the CDR3: TGTGCCAGCAGCAAATTGCGGGCAGGTTCGGGCAATCAGCCCCAGCATTTT.

Written as DNA, the CDR3 is TGTGCCAGCAGCAAAGGGGGGGACAGGCCGTACGAGCAGTACTTC. Amino acids: CASSKGGDRPYEQYF. The chain combines TRBV21-1 with TRBJ2-7; TRBD1 was called by the table and not checked on the DNA. TRBV21-1 is noted as a pseudogene. CDR3 length: 15 amino acids.

The V call is TRBV18, the J call TRBJ2-7, with D uncertain. Trimming took 8 bases from V and 3 from J, leaving 14 bases between them. The CDR3 loop spans 13 amino acids. Germline assignment: CDR1 KGHSH and CDR2 LQKENI. The CDR3 DNA reads TGTGCCAGCCGAGGTGGCGCAGACTACGAGCAGTACTTC. The encoded protein is CASRGGADYEQYF.

In this sample, this clone turned up once. The chain employs TRBV4-1 and TRBJ2-1; perhaps TRBD1 as D (7 bases). Trimming stripped 8 bases from V and 5 bases from J, with 10 bases between. CDR3 length: 12 residues. Per the germline V gene, CDR1 is MGHRA and CDR2 is YSYEKL. CDR3 nucleotide sequence: TGCGCCAGCGGCAGGGGGGACAATGAGCAGTTCTTC. Translating gives CASGRGDNEQFF.

The rearrangement links TRBV6-5 to TRBJ2-1, with TRBD1 identical over 7 bases. This CDR3 is built from 16 residues. Trimming removed 2 bases from V and 10 bases from J; junction bases left unmatched: 14. Germline CDR1 is MNHEY and CDR2 is SVGAGI. The CDR3 bases are TGTGCCAGCAGTTACCAGGATTTAACAGGGGCGAGGGAGCAGTTCTTC. It is translated as CASSYQDLTGAREQFF.

The sample holds a few counts of this clone. V is TRBV14 and J is TRBJ2-2, with 14 nucleotides matching TRBD2. Germline V gives CDR1 SGHDN, CDR2 FVKESK. There are 16 residues in the CDR3. Trimming at V came to 4 bases and at J to 6 bases, leaving 4 bases not matched to a gene. The CDR3 loop reads CASSRGLAGVAGELFF. In DNA form, the CDR3 reads TGTGCCAGCAGCCGGGGACTAGCGGGAGTAGCCGGGGAGCTGTTTTTT.

Remarks on this clone: One end of the junction fails to match germline, which may point to a read error. The chain combines TRBV4-1 with TRBJ2-1; 8 nucleotides line up with TRBD2. Germline V gene sequence: CDR1 MGHRA, CDR2 YSYEKL. The CDR3 has 14 residues. The CDR3 coding sequence is TGCGCCAGCAGCCTTCACTCGGCGGGGGGCCTAGGGGTCTTC. It specifies CASSLHSAGGLGVF.

The chain combines TRBV5-6 with TRBJ2-7; D might be TRBD1 (6 bases). Germline V gives CDR1 SGHDT, CDR2 YYEEEE. This CDR3 spans 15 amino acids. V shed 3 bases and J shed 3 bases, with 16 bases lying between them. The CDR3 DNA follows: TGTGCCAGCAGCTCCGTTCAGACAGGTATCTACGAGCAGTACTTC. This sequence encodes CASSSVQTGIYEQYF.

The chain joins TRBV30 to TRBJ1-5; D may be TRBD1 (5 bases). The CDR3 has 15 residues. Germline V gene sequence: CDR1 GTSNPN, CDR2 SVGIG (reference sequence). Between the trimmed V and J ends, which lost 7 bases and 7 bases, there was a span of 23 bases. The CDR3 DNA sequence: TGTGCCTCCCAAGGGGTGGGGCAGGGCAGGCAGCCCCAGCATTTT. This codes for CASQGVGQGRQPQHF.

V and J are TRBV21-1 and TRBJ2-1; the D segment call TRBD1 is taken from the table without a DNA check. TRBV21-1 is designated a pseudogene. The CDR3 loop spans 11 amino acids. For the CDR3, the DNA is TGTCCCCGCCAGGGGGGCAATGAGCAGTTCTTC. Residues: CPRQGGNEQFF.